Below are 18 T cell receptor beta chains sequenced from a single sample in a study of cytomegalovirus exposure and HLA in healthy donors. This PCR relied on a set of 60 Vbeta primers and 13 Jbeta primers. Only in-frame clones appear in the TCRdb table, and some are missing; sequencing was by immunoSEQ multiplex PCR. The sample consists of about 130,000 clones, around 78% of them appearing once. Sequences were obtained from PBMCs. The receptor source for this set is a woman between 50 and 59 years old in good health and CMV-seronegative.

The chain has TRBV5-4 and TRBJ2-3; TRBD2 matches 11 bases. Germline assignment: CDR1 SGHNT and CDR2 YYREEE (reference sequence). V dropped 3 bases and J dropped 2; count of bases not matched to a gene: 11. There are 18 residues in the CDR3. CDR3 nucleotide sequence: TGTGCCAGCAGCTCTGGTAGCGGGAGGGTTACGAACACAGATACGCAGTATTTT. This translates into CASSSGSGRVTNTDTQYF.

J is TRBJ1-2 and V is TRBV2, with D perhaps matching TRBD1 (6 bases). Germline V lookup: CDR1 SNHLY, CDR2 FYNNEI. The CDR3 runs 13 residues. Deletions cut 3 bases from V and 4 bases from J, with 9 bases between. The CDR3 is CASSDSGAYGYTF. DNA for the CDR3: TGTGCCAGCAGTGATTCAGGGGCCTATGGCTACACCTTC. Combining the CDR3 with reference TRBV2 and TRBJ1-2 gives the whole variable domain EPEVTQTPSHQVTQMGQEVILRCVPISNHLYFYWYRQILGQKVEFLVSFYNNEISEKSEIFDDQFSVERPDGSNFTLKIRSTKLEDSAMYFCASSDSGAYGYTFGSGTRLTVV.

The chain combines TRBV29-1 with TRBJ2-1, with 7 bases lining up with TRBD1. CDR1 and CDR2 (germline): SQVTM, ANQGSEA. The V and J ends lost 7 bases and 9 bases, in that order; junction bases with no gene match: 9. This CDR3 is built from 12 residues. CDR3 residues: CSARDSWREQFF. The CDR3 region has the DNA TGCAGCGCACGGGACAGTTGGCGTGAGCAGTTCTTC.

V usage is TRBV7-3 and J usage is TRBJ2-5; D might be TRBD2 (6 bases). V was pared by 2 bases and J by 2 bases, with 12 bases between. Germline CDR1 SGHTA, CDR2 FQGTGA. The CDR3 spans 15 residues. CDR3 sequence reads: CASSLFGSGQETQYF. The CDR3 nucleotides read TGTGCCAGCAGCTTATTCGGTAGCGGACAAGAGACCCAGTACTTC.

The chain has TRBV9 and TRBJ2-1, with 10 bases lining up with TRBD2. V lost 3 bases and J lost 9; bases outside the gene matches: 9. CDR3 length equals 15 residues. Germline V lookup: CDR1 SGDLS, CDR2 YYNGEE. The CDR3 sequence: CASSAGLAISGEQFF. The CDR3 DNA reads TGTGCCAGCAGCGCGGGACTAGCGATATCGGGTGAGCAGTTCTTC. Full variable domain (rest looked up from reference TRBV9 and TRBJ2-1): DSGVTQTPKHLITATGQRVTLRCSPRSGDLSVYWYQQSLDQGLQFLIQYYNGEERAKGNILERFSAQQFPDLHSELNLSSLELGDSALYFCASSAGLAISGEQFFGPGTRLTVL.

V is TRBV4-2 and J is TRBJ1-5; no definite D call. The CDR3 has 15 residues. Trimming shortened V by 0 bases and J by 5 bases, and 11 bases separated the two germline ends. CDR1 LGHNA and CDR2 YNFKEQ come from the germline V gene. CDR3 protein: CASSQDSISDQPQHF. The DNA for the CDR3 is TGTGCCAGCAGCCAAGATTCGATCTCGGATCAGCCCCAGCATTTT.

The gene calls are TRBV10-3 and TRBJ2-5, with D possibly matching TRBD2 (6 bases). The CDR3 is made up of 15 amino acids. The ends were cut back, 10 bases at V and 0 bases at J, with 18 bases in the middle. Looked up from germline, CDR1 is ENHRY and CDR2 is SYGVKD. The DNA for the CDR3 is TGTGCCACCCTGGAGGGCGGGACGTACCAAGAGACCCAGTACTTC. Translation gives CATLEGGTYQETQYF.

This CDR3 reads CASSYSGAGDEKLFF. The CDR3 nucleotides are TGTGCCAGCAGTTACTCCGGGGCGGGGGATGAAAAACTGTTTTTT. J is TRBJ1-4 and V is TRBV6-5; maybe TRBD1 (5 bases). CDR1 and CDR2 from the germline V gene are MNHEY and SVGAGI. Trimming removed 0 bases at V and 6 bases at J, with 11 bases between. The CDR3 spans 15 residues.

This chain uses TRBV5-1 with TRBJ2-5; TRBD2 matches at 9 bases. This CDR3 comprises 16 residues. Germline CDR1 reads SGHRS; CDR2 reads YFSETQ. V shed 0 bases and J 6 bases; nucleotides not matched to a gene: 9. This CDR3 reads CASSLGRLAGRQTQYF. Here the CDR3 DNA reads TGCGCCAGCAGCTTGGGGCGGCTAGCGGGAAGGCAGACCCAGTACTTC. The full variable domain, its missing parts supplied by reference TRBV5-1 and TRBJ2-5, is KAGVTQTPRYLIKTRGQQVTLSCSPISGHRSVSWYQQTPGQGLQFLFEYFSETQRNKGNFPGRFSGRQFSNSRSEMNVSTLELGDSALYLCASSLGRLAGRQTQYFGPGTRLLVL.

The chain uses TRBV5-1 and TRBJ1-1; maybe TRBD1 (6 bases). Per germline, CDR1 SGHRS and CDR2 YFSETQ. The CDR3 is made up of 16 amino acids. Trimming shortened V by 1 base and J by 4 bases, and 17 bases separated the two germline ends. CDR3 sequence reads: CASSLPGGGEGTEAFF. DNA for the CDR3: TGCGCCAGCAGCTTGCCGGGGGGCGGGGAGGGCACTGAAGCTTTCTTT.

The gene calls are TRBV7-6 and TRBJ1-4; the D gene is possibly TRBD1 (6 bases). Trimming took off 4 bases at V and 6 bases at J, with 15 bases between the two ends. CDR3 size: 15 residues. Germline CDR1 SGHVS, CDR2 FNYEAQ. The CDR3, as DNA: TGTGCCAGCAGCTCGCAATGGGGGCGGGATGAAAAACTGTTTTTT. Translation: CASSSQWGRDEKLFF.

CDR3 nucleotide sequence: TGTGCCACCAGCAGAGACGGGAACACTGAAGCTTTCTTT. Amino acids: CATSRDGNTEAFF. The gene calls are TRBV15 and TRBJ1-1; D is unresolved. Trimming stripped 0 bases from V and 1 base from J, with 3 bases between. Germline V gene sequence: CDR1 LNHNV, CDR2 YYDKDF (reference sequence). This CDR3 is 13 amino acids long.

This sequence joins TRBV5-6 and TRBJ2-1, with a possible D match to TRBD2 (6 bases). Trimming removed 1 base at V and 4 bases at J, with 12 bases between. The CDR3 sequence is 15 residues long. Germline CDR1 reads SGHDT; CDR2 reads YYEEEE. The CDR3 loop reads CASSLRLAPYNEQFF. DNA of the CDR3: TGTGCCAGCAGCTTGAGGCTAGCGCCGTACAATGAGCAGTTCTTC.

This clone was observed once. The rearrangement uses TRBV4-3 and TRBJ1-1; perhaps TRBD1 as D (6 bases). Germline V lookup: CDR1 LGHNA, CDR2 YSLEER. V lost 0 bases and J lost 1, with 9 bases in between. The CDR3 is 15 amino acids. As DNA, the CDR3 is TGCGCCAGCAGCCAAGAAGCCAGGGGGAACACTGAAGCTTTCTTT. Translating it yields CASSQEARGNTEAFF.

The chain couples TRBV18 to TRBJ1-1; no firm D call. V was cut by 4 bases and J by 1 base, with 19 bases left in between. Germline CDR1 and CDR2: KGHSH and LQKENI. The CDR3 has 17 amino acids. CDR3 DNA sequence: TGTGCCAGCTCACTCGAGAGACGGGGTATCGGGAACACTGAAGCTTTCTTT. It translates to CASSLERRGIGNTEAFF.

This clone was observed a few times. The V call is TRBV19, the J call TRBJ2-5; D is possibly TRBD1 (5 bases). The CDR3 runs to 15 residues. Trimming cost V 5 bases and J 0 bases, with 13 bases left between them. Germline V CDR1 and CDR2: LNHDA, SQIVND (reference sequence). CDR3 DNA sequence: TGTGCCAGTAGTTCTTTGACAGAACACCAAGAGACCCAGTACTTC. It translates to CASSSLTEHQETQYF.

The chain recombines TRBV2 with TRBJ2-5; maybe TRBD1 (5 bases). Germline CDR1 is SNHLY and CDR2 is FYNNEI. Between the trimmed V and J ends, which lost 4 bases and 5 bases, there was a span of 17 bases. The CDR3 is made up of 15 amino acids. CDR3 in amino acids: CASSVIRGPRETQYF. The CDR3 DNA reads as TGTGCCAGCAGTGTGATAAGGGGCCCGAGGGAGACCCAGTACTTC. Full variable domain (outside the CDR3, taken from reference TRBV2 and TRBJ2-5): EPEVTQTPSHQVTQMGQEVILRCVPISNHLYFYWYRQILGQKVEFLVSFYNNEISEKSEIFDDQFSVERPDGSNFTLKIRSTKLEDSAMYFCASSVIRGPRETQYFGPGTRLLVL.

Only a few counts were recorded for this clone. The rearrangement links TRBV4-2 to TRBJ2-7; weak D call: TRBD1 (6 bases). Germline V CDR1 and CDR2: LGHNA, YNFKEQ. The CDR3 consists of 16 residues. Trimming cost V 4 bases and J 5 bases, with 21 bases left between them. CDR3 sequence reads: CASSPSPSAAGDEQYF. CDR3 coding DNA: TGTGCCAGCAGCCCCTCCCCTTCGGCTGCAGGGGACGAGCAGTACTTC.